The rows below give T cell receptor beta chains drawn from one sample of a study of T cells in localized non-small cell lung cancer. Assay used: immunoSEQ multiplex PCR; TCRdb lists only in-frame clones, some missing. Counted here are just over 4,000 clones, about two fifths occurring once; the ten biggest clones make up roughly 6.2%. This material consisted of lung tumor tissue, taken before any cancer treatment. The receptors derive from a woman aged 40-69 years with stage I lung adenocarcinoma. Each CDR3 is given with its conserved first and last residue. Each record gives: D gene, V gene, J gene, clone size, CDR3 protein, CDR3 DNA. A D gene is named only where the DNA matches it firmly. Clone size is given for some rows only: seen once, a few or many times, or a class if the clone is expanded.

d_gene: .; v_gene: TRBV6-8; j_gene: TRBJ2-6; abundance: many; CDR3aa: CASSTRGAGANVLTF; CDR3nt: TGTGCCAGCAGTACCCGGGGCGCTGGGGCCAACGTCCTGACTTTC
d_gene: .; v_gene: TRBV18; j_gene: TRBJ1-1; abundance: once; CDR3aa: CASSTDTNTEAFF; CDR3nt: TGTGCCAGCTCTACCGACACGAACACTGAAGCTTTCTTT
d_gene: .; v_gene: TRBV29-1; j_gene: TRBJ2-5; abundance: .; CDR3aa: CSVEDKWGWETQYF; CDR3nt: TGCAGCGTTGAAGATAAGTGGGGTTGGGAGACCCAGTACTTC
d_gene: TRBD2; v_gene: TRBV6-8; j_gene: TRBJ2-7; abundance: large; CDR3aa: CASSYGSAGGRKEQYF; CDR3nt: TGTGCCAGCAGTTACGGTTCGGCGGGAGGGAGGAAGGAGCAGTACTTC
d_gene: .; v_gene: TRBV18; j_gene: TRBJ2-2; abundance: .; CDR3aa: CASSPPFGIRTGELFF; CDR3nt: TGTGCCAGCTCACCACCTTTTGGGATTCGGACCGGGGAGCTGTTTTTT
d_gene: TRBD1; v_gene: TRBV11-3; j_gene: TRBJ1-5; abundance: few; CDR3aa: CASSSPGGGNQPQHF; CDR3nt: TGTGCCAGCAGCTCTCCAGGGGGCGGCAATCAGCCCCAGCATTTT
d_gene: .; v_gene: TRBV14; j_gene: TRBJ2-4; abundance: few; CDR3aa: CASSQVGVAKNIQYF; CDR3nt: TGTGCCAGCAGCCAAGTGGGGGTAGCCAAAAACATTCAGTACTTC
d_gene: TRBD2; v_gene: TRBV7-1; j_gene: TRBJ2-1; abundance: .; CDR3aa: CASSSGSHGEQFF; CDR3nt: TGTGCCAGCTCTAGCGGGTCCCACGGAGAGCAGTTCTTC
d_gene: .; v_gene: TRBV19; j_gene: TRBJ2-2; abundance: .; CDR3aa: CASSLGRAWTGELFF; CDR3nt: TGTGCCAGTAGTTTAGGTCGGGCGTGGACCGGGGAGCTGTTTTTT
d_gene: .; v_gene: TRBV6-8; j_gene: TRBJ1-4; abundance: .; CDR3aa: CASRDRGANEKLFF; CDR3nt: TGTGCCAGCCGTGATAGGGGGGCTAATGAAAAACTGTTTTTT
d_gene: .; v_gene: TRBV6-7; j_gene: TRBJ1-2; abundance: .; CDR3aa: CASSYSAQTLSDF; CDR3nt: TGTGCCAGCAGTTACTCGGCCCAGACCCTCTCCGACTTC
d_gene: TRBD2; v_gene: TRBV9; j_gene: TRBJ2-2; abundance: few; CDR3aa: CASRGLAGAGELFF; CDR3nt: TGTGCCAGCAGAGGACTAGCGGGAGCCGGGGAGCTGTTTTTT
d_gene: TRBD2; v_gene: TRBV28; j_gene: TRBJ2-1; abundance: .; CDR3aa: CASSPGGTSGHNEQFF; CDR3nt: TGTGCCAGCAGCCCTGGCGGGACTAGCGGCCACAATGAGCAGTTCTTC
d_gene: TRBD2; v_gene: TRBV10-1; j_gene: TRBJ2-1; abundance: .; CDR3aa: CASSPGLAGGRRIEQFF; CDR3nt: TGCGCCAGCAGCCCAGGACTAGCGGGAGGCCGCCGGATTGAGCAGTTCTTC
d_gene: .; v_gene: TRBV30; j_gene: TRBJ1-1; abundance: .; CDR3aa: CAWSPQPGTEAFF; CDR3nt: TGTGCCTGGAGTCCCCAGCCCGGCACTGAAGCTTTCTTT
d_gene: .; v_gene: TRBV11-3; j_gene: TRBJ2-5; abundance: few; CDR3aa: CASSLVGSTQETQYF; CDR3nt: TGTGCCAGCAGCTTAGTCGGCAGCACCCAAGAGACCCAGTACTTC
d_gene: .; v_gene: TRBV11-3; j_gene: TRBJ2-5; abundance: medium-sized; CDR3aa: CASSPGGQPYQETQYF; CDR3nt: TGTGCCAGCAGCCCGGGCGGCCAACCGTACCAAGAGACCCAGTACTTC
d_gene: .; v_gene: TRBV9; j_gene: TRBJ2-6; abundance: few; CDR3aa: CASSGSSGANVLTF; CDR3nt: TGTGCCAGCAGCGGATCCTCTGGGGCCAACGTCCTGACTTTC
d_gene: TRBD1; v_gene: TRBV5-1; j_gene: TRBJ1-1; abundance: .; CDR3aa: CASSGQTYLNTEAFF; CDR3nt: TGCGCCAGTTCGGGACAGACCTACCTGAACACTGAAGCTTTCTTT
d_gene: .; v_gene: TRBV6-8; j_gene: TRBJ2-7; abundance: few; CDR3aa: CAITPGRAGAREQYF; CDR3nt: TGTGCCATCACCCCAGGGAGGGCGGGGGCAAGGGAGCAGTACTTC
d_gene: TRBD1; v_gene: TRBV30; j_gene: TRBJ2-6; abundance: .; CDR3aa: CAWSVTGQGAGANVLTF; CDR3nt: TGTGCCTGGAGTGTAACGGGACAGGGGGCTGGGGCCAACGTCCTGACTTTC
d_gene: .; v_gene: TRBV19; j_gene: TRBJ1-5; abundance: .; CDR3aa: CASSRSNQPQHF; CDR3nt: TGTGCCAGTAGTAGGAGCAATCAGCCCCAGCATTTT
d_gene: .; v_gene: TRBV18; j_gene: TRBJ2-5; abundance: .; CDR3aa: CASSPRADGAQYF; CDR3nt: TGTGCCAGCTCACCCCGGGCGGACGGGGCCCAGTACTTC
d_gene: .; v_gene: TRBV29-1; j_gene: TRBJ1-3; abundance: .; CDR3aa: CSVDDSGNTIYF; CDR3nt: TGCAGCGTTGATGACTCTGGAAACACCATATATTTT
d_gene: .; v_gene: TRBV19; j_gene: TRBJ1-5; abundance: few; CDR3aa: CASSISRGRENNQPQHF; CDR3nt: TGTGCCAGTAGTATTAGTCGGGGGCGCGAGAACAATCAGCCCCAGCATTTT
d_gene: .; v_gene: TRBV18; j_gene: TRBJ2-7; abundance: .; CDR3aa: CASSPRLAVGYEQYF; CDR3nt: TGTGCCAGCTCACCAAGGTTAGCGGTCGGCTACGAGCAGTACTTC
d_gene: TRBD1; v_gene: TRBV4-1; j_gene: TRBJ1-5; abundance: few; CDR3aa: CASSPLGTGGSQPQHF; CDR3nt: TGCGCCAGCAGCCCGCTCGGGACAGGGGGAAGTCAGCCCCAGCATTTT
d_gene: TRBD2; v_gene: TRBV11-3; j_gene: TRBJ2-1; abundance: medium-sized; CDR3aa: CASSLRLAGGSSYNEQFF; CDR3nt: TGTGCCAGCAGCTTGCGGCTAGCGGGAGGGAGCTCCTACAATGAGCAGTTCTTC
d_gene: .; v_gene: TRBV25-1; j_gene: TRBJ1-1; abundance: .; CDR3aa: CASSDGQLMNTEAFF; CDR3nt: TGTGCCAGCAGTGACGGACAGCTCATGAACACTGAAGCTTTCTTT
d_gene: .; v_gene: TRBV11-3; j_gene: TRBJ2-3; abundance: .; CDR3aa: CASSLVAFGTDTQYF; CDR3nt: TGTGCCAGCAGCTTGGTGGCGTTTGGGACAGATACGCAGTATTTT
d_gene: .; v_gene: TRBV9; j_gene: TRBJ2-3; abundance: .; CDR3aa: CASSVLSGTSTDTQYF; CDR3nt: TGTGCCAGCAGCGTACTTTCCGGGACAAGCACAGATACGCAGTATTTT
d_gene: .; v_gene: TRBV15; j_gene: TRBJ1-1; abundance: .; CDR3aa: CATSGGTGPRNTEAFF; CDR3nt: TGTGCCACCAGCGGGGGGACGGGACCCAGGAACACTGAAGCTTTCTTT
d_gene: TRBD2; v_gene: TRBV11-3; j_gene: TRBJ2-1; abundance: few; CDR3aa: CASSPLAANNEQFF; CDR3nt: TGTGCCAGCAGCCCACTAGCGGCCAACAATGAGCAGTTCTTC
d_gene: TRBD1; v_gene: TRBV19; j_gene: TRBJ1-1; abundance: .; CDR3aa: CASSRIEGARTEAFF; CDR3nt: TGTGCCAGTAGTCGCATTGAGGGGGCCCGCACTGAAGCTTTCTTT
d_gene: .; v_gene: TRBV6-8; j_gene: TRBJ1-2; abundance: .; CDR3aa: CASSYGDRTPKGYTF; CDR3nt: TGTGCCAGCAGTTACGGGGACCGAACTCCTAAGGGCTACACCTTC